The 9 T cell receptor beta chains given below trace back to one sample, sequenced in a study of control samples from healthy donors and cancer patients (dated by TCRdb to 2018 to 2021). Receptors were amplified or captured by the immunoSEQ multiplex PCR assay. The immuneACCESS repertoire file appears here via TCRdb, limited to in-frame rearrangements. These files lack a portion of the clones; in checked studies, under half of the deficit traces to unresolved V genes, and the cause of the others is not known. The sample table records some 71,000 clones; roughly 86% of these occur just once. Together, the top ten hold 2% to 2.5% of the sample. Sequencing input: PBMCs. All receptors derive from a woman aged 45 to 65 with head and neck cancer.

The chain links TRBV24-1 to TRBJ2-3, with 8 bases lining up with TRBD1. Germline CDR1 and CDR2: KGHDR and SFDVKD. V lost 3 bases, J lost 6 bases, and 7 bases stayed unmatched. This CDR3 spans 15 amino acids. This CDR3 reads CATSDPGQVGDTQYF. CDR3 sequence (DNA): TGTGCCACCAGTGATCCGGGACAGGTGGGGGATACGCAGTATTTT.

The gene calls are TRBV9 and TRBJ2-1; tentative D call: TRBD1 (5 bases). The CDR3 length is 14 residues. CDR1 and CDR2 (germline): SGDLS, YYNGEE. The ends were cut back, 0 bases at V and 7 bases at J, with 11 bases in the middle. CDR3 amino acids: CASSVAQGLNEQFF. In DNA, the CDR3 is TGTGCCAGCAGCGTAGCTCAGGGCTTGAATGAGCAGTTCTTC.

The V gene is TRBV5-6, the J gene TRBJ1-2, with 8 positions matching TRBD1. Looked up from germline, CDR1 is SGHDT and CDR2 is YYEEEE. The V segment lost 4 bases and the J segment 8 bases; nucleotides outside the gene matches: 7. The CDR3 sequence is 13 residues long. DNA for the CDR3: TGTGCCAGCAGCCAGGACAGGGCGCGGGGCTACACCTTC. As protein: CASSQDRARGYTF.

V usage is TRBV7-9 and J usage is TRBJ1-1, with 9 nucleotides matching TRBD1. V dropped 5 bases and J dropped 1; count of bases not matched to a gene: 8. The germline V gene has CDR1 SEHNR and CDR2 FQNEAQ (reference sequence). The CDR3 has 16 amino acids. The CDR3 reads CASSPTGGAPNTEAFF. CDR3 DNA: TGTGCCAGCAGCCCTACAGGGGGCGCCCCGAACACTGAAGCTTTCTTT.

This clone was detected only a few times. The junction departs from germline at one end; a sequencing error may be responsible. The V call is TRBV7-3, the J call TRBJ2-7; D gene unclear. The CDR3 covers 9 residues. CDR1 is SGHTA, CDR2 FQGTGA, per germline. CDR3 sequence: CASSFPSIF. The CDR3 DNA follows: TGTGCCAGCAGCTTCCCCTCCATATTC.

The chain joins TRBV30 to TRBJ2-1, with TRBD2 matching 11 bases. Unmatched junction bases numbered 10, after V lost 0 bases and J lost 9 bases. The CDR3 covers 16 residues. Germline-derived CDR1 and CDR2 are GTSNPN and SVGIG (reference sequence). The CDR3 DNA sequence: TGTGCCTGGAGTGTACAGACCCCTCTAGCGGGGGGTGAGCAGTTCTTC. This sequence encodes CAWSVQTPLAGGEQFF.

The chain carries TRBV5-5 and TRBJ1-2; D call uncertain. This CDR3 contains 15 residues. CDR1 SGHKS and CDR2 YYEKEE come from the germline V gene (reference sequence). The V end was cut by 0 bases, the J end by 8 bases, with 17 bases between. CDR3 residues: CASSLELYSEFGYTF. Written as DNA, the CDR3 is TGTGCCAGCAGCTTGGAGCTCTACTCAGAGTTCGGCTACACCTTC.

A few counts support this clone. The gene calls are TRBV6-1 and TRBJ1-1, with D perhaps TRBD1 (6 bases). Germline V lookup: CDR1 MNHNS, CDR2 SASEGT. The CDR3 runs to 15 residues. V gave up 2 bases and J gave up 11 bases, with 21 bases separating them. The CDR3 sequence is CASSERRPGDLSAFF. The CDR3 nucleotides read TGTGCCAGCAGTGAAAGGAGGCCAGGGGATTTGTCCGCTTTCTTT.

The V call is TRBV7-8, the J call TRBJ2-2; D could derive from TRBD1 or TRBD2 (5 bases each). Per germline, CDR1 SGHVS and CDR2 FQNEAQ. The CDR3 consists of 16 residues. V was cut by 1 base and J by 4 bases, with 13 bases left in between. The CDR3 is CASSLGVGTGTGELFF. DNA of the CDR3: TGTGCCAGCAGCTTAGGGGTAGGGACGGGCACCGGGGAGCTGTTTTTT.